Shown below are 14 T cell receptor beta chains from a single sample sequenced in a study of blood T cells in healthy people across ages. A J-beta primer mix and a sample-barcoded 5' primer were used in a second PCR of about 7 to 12 cycles. TCRdb re-called the 5' RACE reads through MiXCR, storing one row per CDR3 protein. The sample yields 450,000 to 600,000 distinct CDR3 sequences, 25% to 35% seen once. These data were also reused for a study on T cells of mothers and their children.

Material for sequencing was blood. All receptors derive from a boy aged 2-9 years in good health.

A few counts support this clonotype. The rearrangement uses TRBV7-6 and TRBJ2-2, with unresolved D. Germline CDR1 is SGHVS and CDR2 is FNYEAQ. With 5 bases removed from V and 0 bases from J, the gap between germline ends came to 10 bases. The CDR3 has 15 amino acids. Here the CDR3 reads CASSLLPTNTGELFF. CDR3 bases: TGTGCCAGCAGCCTCTTGCCTACGAACACCGGGGAGCTGTTTTTT.

The rearrangement uses TRBV28 and TRBJ1-3, with D perhaps TRBD1 (5 bases). There are 15 residues in the CDR3. Germline CDR1 and CDR2: MDHEN and SYDVKM. V lost 6 bases and J lost 1, with 13 bases in between. CDR3 in DNA: TGTGCCAGCAGGGGTCGGGGGGGATCTGGAAACACCATATATTTT. This translates into CASRGRGGSGNTIYF. Full variable domain (missing parts from reference TRBV28 and TRBJ1-3): DVKVTQSSRYLVKRTGEKVFLECVQDMDHENMFWYRQDPGLGLRLIYFSYDVKMKEKGDIPEGYSVSREKKERFSLILESASTNQTSMYLCASRGRGGSGNTIYFGEGSWLTVV.

J is TRBJ2-1 and V is TRBV4-2; a weak D match, TRBD2 (6 bases). V was pared by 1 base and J by 2 bases, with 12 bases between. Germline V gene data show CDR1 as LGHNA and CDR2 as YNFKEQ. The CDR3 is 16 residues long. The CDR3 DNA sequence: TGTGCCAGCAGCCAAGTCGGCGGAGGGGCCTACAATGAGCAGTTCTTC. Its protein is CASSQVGGGAYNEQFF.

The V gene is TRBV10-3, the J gene TRBJ2-5; D is ambiguous. V lost 2 bases to trimming and J lost 1 base, with 11 bases between them. CDR1 is ENHRY and CDR2 is SYGVKD in the germline V gene. The CDR3 has 15 residues. CDR3 sequence: CAISEGTETQETQYF. The CDR3 nucleotides read TGTGCCATCAGTGAGGGAACAGAGACCCAAGAGACCCAGTACTTC.

The rearrangement joins TRBV18 to TRBJ2-1; the D is unclear. The DNA end favors TRBJ2-5, so the J call may be wrong. CDR3 length: 15 amino acids. CDR1 KGHSH and CDR2 LQKENI come from the germline V gene. The CDR3 protein is CASSPPGFERETQYF. The DNA of the CDR3 is TGTGCCAGCTCACCACCGGGGTTCGAAAGGGAGACCCAGTACTTC.

CDR3 loop: CASCWTGGRNEQFF. As DNA, the CDR3 is TGTGCCAGCTGTTGGACAGGGGGTAGGAATGAGCAGTTCTTC. The gene calls are TRBV12-3 or TRBV12-4 and TRBJ2-1; 10 bases fit TRBD1. The CDR3 spans 14 residues. With V trimmed by 8 bases and J by 7 bases, 8 bases remained unmatched.

This clonotype was found a few times. One end of the junction varies from germline; a read error may be responsible. V gene TRBV7-8 combines with J gene TRBJ1-2; the D is unclear. The CDR3 sequence is 17 residues long. Germline loops: CDR1 SGHVS, CDR2 FQNEAQ. In DNA form, the CDR3 reads TGTGCCAGCAGCTTAGATCTGGGTTCCGTCCTCTCGAGTGGCTACGCCTTC. This gives the protein CASSLDLGSVLSSGYAF.

This clonotype has just a few counts. V is TRBV6-4 and J is TRBJ1-1, with TRBD1 as a possible D gene (5 bases). V dropped 6 bases and J dropped 0 bases, with 11 bases sitting between them. CDR3 length: 14 residues. Germline-derived CDR1 and CDR2 are MRHNA and SNTAGT. CDR3 in DNA: TGTGCCAGCAGCCCGACAGTCATGAACACTGAAGCTTTCTTT. This translates into CASSPTVMNTEAFF.

The genes are TRBV11-2 and TRBJ2-3; 14 bases are shared with TRBD2. The CDR3 has 16 residues. Trimming took 1 base from V and 8 from J; bases not matched to a gene: 5. Per the germline V gene, CDR1 is SGHAT and CDR2 is FQNNGV. The CDR3 protein is CASSLGSGLAGGTQYF. In DNA, the CDR3 is TGTGCCAGCAGCTTAGGGTCCGGACTAGCGGGAGGTACGCAGTATTTT.

The chain joins TRBV4-1 to TRBJ2-5, with D perhaps assigned TRBD1 or TRBD2 (5 bases each). This CDR3 is 13 amino acids long. V lost 0 bases and J 13 bases, leaving 15 bases between the germline ends. In germline, CDR1 is MGHRA, CDR2 YSYEKL. CDR3 in amino acids: CASSQDGPGRTYF. In DNA, the CDR3 is TGCGCCAGCAGCCAAGATGGGCCGGGACGCACGTACTTC.

This clonotype was counted once. The V call is TRBV20-1, the J call TRBJ2-1; D remains ambiguous. This CDR3 is 13 amino acids long. Germline-derived CDR1 and CDR2 are DFQATT and SNEGSKA (reference sequence). Trimming removed 3 bases from V and 6 bases from J, with 12 bases in between. The CDR3 is CSARSLFFNEQFF. The CDR3 region has the DNA TGCAGTGCTAGGTCCCTATTCTTCAATGAGCAGTTCTTC.

The chain has TRBV11-2 and TRBJ1-2; possibly TRBD1 for D (6 bases). Trimming cost V 3 bases and J 4 bases, with 15 bases left between them. Per the germline V gene, CDR1 is SGHAT and CDR2 is FQNNGV. The CDR3 totals 15 residues. This chain's CDR3 is CASSLDSLHSYGYTF. The DNA for the CDR3 is TGTGCCAGCAGCTTGGACAGTCTACATTCCTATGGCTACACCTTC.

This chain joins TRBV29-1 and TRBJ2-3, with 10 bases matching TRBD1. The CDR3 totals 13 residues. Germline assignment: CDR1 SQVTM and CDR2 ANQGSEA. V shed 7 bases, J shed 5 bases, and the junction held 6 bases outside the gene matches. DNA for the CDR3: TGCAGCGCCGACAGGGGGCGGGAAGATACGCAGTATTTT. It codes for CSADRGREDTQYF.

CDR3 residues: CASKGDGRGNEQFF. DNA for the CDR3: TGTGCCAGCAAGGGTGACGGGAGAGGGAATGAGCAGTTCTTC. The chain employs TRBV6-2 or TRBV6-3 and TRBJ2-7; D is possibly TRBD2 (6 bases). With the DNA end fitting TRBJ2-1 better, the J assignment may be wrong. There are 14 residues in the CDR3. CDR1 is MNHEY and CDR2 is SVGEGT in the germline V gene.